These T cell receptor beta chains were read from a single sample in a study of graft-versus-host responses after intestinal transplantation. Some clones are missing from TCRdb's copy, which holds only in-frame ones; the method was immunoSEQ multiplex PCR. The sample has approximately 88,000 clones, roughly nine tenths seen once; the top ten hold less than 0.12%. These receptors' antigens are unknown. This specimen consisted of unstimulated CD4+ T cells sorted from spleen or lymph node cells, obtained before intestinal transplant. Receptor source: a human donor who received an intestinal transplant. CDR3s include the opening cysteine and the closing phenylalanine or tryptophan.

v_call	j_call	cdr3_aa
TRBV9	TRBJ2-7	CASSVGTNRLTYEQYF
TRBV5-4	TRBJ2-5	CASSATGKQETQYF
TRBV4-1	TRBJ2-1	CASSQVSFRGRSYNEQFF
TRBV19	TRBJ2-3	CASSIGTTGGEDTQYF
TRBV7-8	TRBJ1-2	CASSRRGEHEYGYTF
TRBV28	TRBJ1-3	CASSFLRRGSGNTIYF
TRBV7-9	TRBJ2-3	CASSNPGVDTQYF
TRBV10-2	TRBJ1-1	CASKMGPTGGHTEAFF
TRBV20-1	TRBJ1-1	CSASEGAEAFF
TRBV7-9	TRBJ2-1	CASSLGGGPNHEQFF
TRBV14	TRBJ1-5	CASYSRQGLRQPQHF
TRBV7-3	TRBJ2-2	CASRRDSTTGELFF
TRBV5-4	TRBJ2-4	CASSLAGGDSGIQYF
TRBV6-1	TRBJ2-3	CASSVSGTGVGDTQYF
TRBV5-5	TRBJ2-7	CASSLVPAGHEQYF